One and the same sample provided the 27 T cell receptor beta chains below, sequenced in a study of response to subunit inactivated influenza vaccine. TCRdb independently ran MiXCR on the RT-PCR reads; one entry per CDR3 protein. The table lists some 800,000 distinct CDR3 sequences, approximately 22% of them singletons. This material consisted of PBMCs from blood, taken about 5 days after vaccination. These receptors originate from a man aged 45-60 years who received an inactivated influenza vaccine.

This clonotype was observed a handful of times. The chain employs TRBV7-2 and TRBJ2-3, with TRBD1 identical over 7 bases. The germline gives CDR1 SGHTA, CDR2 FQGNSA. V lost 3 bases, J lost 1 base, and 7 bases stayed unmatched. The CDR3 runs 16 residues. In DNA, the CDR3 is TGTGCCAGCAGCTTCCGACAGGGCAAGGGCACAGATACGCAGTATTTT. Encoded protein: CASSFRQGKGTDTQYF.

This sequence joins TRBV4-2 and TRBJ2-5; 8 nucleotides agree with TRBD1. The CDR3 runs 19 residues. V lost 5 bases, J lost 2 bases, and 19 bases stayed unmatched. CDR1 LGHNA and CDR2 YNFKEQ come from the germline V gene. Here the CDR3 reads CASSVNRDRKPGWQETQYF. The CDR3 bases are TGTGCCAGCAGCGTAAACCGGGACAGGAAACCAGGATGGCAAGAGACCCAGTACTTC.

This clonotype was counted ten times or more. The chain carries TRBV10-3 and TRBJ2-3; possibly TRBD2 for D (6 bases). This CDR3 has 12 residues. Germline assignment: CDR1 ENHRY and CDR2 SYGVKD. V shed 10 bases and J shed 3 bases, with 11 bases lying between them. The CDR3 sequence is CATHGGTDTQYF. The CDR3 region has the DNA TGTGCCACCCACGGGGGAACAGATACGCAGTATTTT.

This chain connects TRBV30 to TRBJ1-5; tentative D call: TRBD1 (6 bases). The CDR3 has 15 residues. Germline CDR1 and CDR2: GTSNPN and SVGIG (reference sequence). V lost 0 bases to trimming and J lost 7 bases, with 16 bases between them. CDR3 in DNA: TGTGCCTGGAGTGTACGGGGGGACACGCGGCAGCCCCAGCATTTT. This codes for CAWSVRGDTRQPQHF.

This clonotype was counted between two and nine times. The chain uses TRBV5-1 and TRBJ2-3; D unresolved. Trimming cost V 0 bases and J 4 bases, with 9 bases left between them. Per the germline V gene, CDR1 is SGHRS and CDR2 is YFSETQ. The CDR3 sequence is 14 residues long. The CDR3 here is CASSLVAVADTQYF. The CDR3 DNA reads TGCGCCAGCAGCTTGGTAGCCGTGGCAGATACGCAGTATTTT. The variable domain in full, completed from reference TRBV5-1 and TRBJ2-3, reads KAGVTQTPRYLIKTRGQQVTLSCSPISGHRSVSWYQQTPGQGLQFLFEYFSETQRNKGNFPGRFSGRQFSNSRSEMNVSTLELGDSALYLCASSLVAVADTQYFGPGTRLTVL.

CDR3 loop: CASSIGVYNEQFF. CDR3 nucleotides: TGTGCCAGTAGTATTGGCGTCTACAATGAGCAGTTCTTC. The gene calls are TRBV19 and TRBJ2-1; D gene ambiguous. V lost 3 bases, J lost 3 bases, and 6 bases lay in between. Germline CDR1 LNHDA, CDR2 SQIVND (reference sequence). The CDR3 contains 13 residues.

This clonotype has more than one count but fewer than ten. The rearrangement joins TRBV5-1 to TRBJ2-2; D uncertain. In germline, CDR1 is SGHRS, CDR2 YFSETQ. The CDR3 totals 12 residues. Trimming stripped 1 base from V and 7 bases from J, with 5 bases between. CDR3 in amino acids: CASSLIDGELFF. CDR3 sequence (DNA): TGCGCCAGCAGCTTGATCGACGGGGAGCTGTTTTTT.

V gene TRBV7-2 combines with J gene TRBJ2-3; unclear D gene. There are 14 residues in the CDR3. Per the germline V gene, CDR1 is SGHTA and CDR2 is FQGNSA. V was pared by 1 base and J by 6 bases, with 11 bases between. The CDR3 is CASSLEVGSDTQYF. In DNA form, the CDR3 reads TGTGCCAGCAGCTTAGAGGTTGGCTCGGATACGCAGTATTTT. Combining the CDR3 with reference TRBV7-2 and TRBJ2-3 gives the whole variable domain GAGVSQSPSNKVTEKGKDVELRCDPISGHTALYWYRQSLGQGLEFLIYFQGNSAPDKSGLPSDRFSAERTGGSVSTLTIQRTQQEDSAVYLCASSLEVGSDTQYFGPGTRLTVL.

The chain uses TRBV4-2 and TRBJ2-7; no clear D gene. CDR1 and CDR2 from the germline V gene are LGHNA and YNFKEQ. The CDR3 is 15 residues long. V was clipped by 2 bases and J by 3 bases, with 14 bases between them. For the CDR3, the DNA is TGTGCCAGCAGCCAAAGCCAAGGCAGAGACTACGAGCAGTACTTC. Translation: CASSQSQGRDYEQYF.

This clonotype was seen only a few times. The genes are TRBV10-3 and TRBJ1-5; 7 bases match TRBD1. Trimming removed 10 bases from V and 8 bases from J; junction bases left unmatched: 11. Looked up from germline, CDR1 is ENHRY and CDR2 is SYGVKD. This CDR3 comprises 13 residues. The CDR3 DNA follows: TGTGCCAGCCGGACAGGCGATATGGAGCCCCAGCATTTT. Amino acid sequence: CASRTGDMEPQHF.

The sample holds a few counts of this clonotype. The chain employs TRBV7-2 and TRBJ2-5; no firm D call. CDR1 and CDR2 from the germline V gene are SGHTA and FQGNSA. The CDR3 covers 13 residues. The V end lost 1 base, the J end lost 2 bases, and 5 bases lay between the germline ends. The CDR3 DNA reads TGTGCCAGCAGCTTAGGAAAACAAGAGACCCAGTACTTC. This encodes CASSLGKQETQYF.

This chain links TRBV20-1 with TRBJ1-2; D possibly corresponds to TRBD1 (6 bases). This CDR3 region has 13 residues. CDR1 and CDR2 from the germline V gene are DFQATT and SNEGSKA (reference sequence). In DNA, the CDR3 is TGCAGCCCTTGGGACACCTCTAACTATGGCTACACCTTC. It encodes CSPWDTSNYGYTF.

The chain links TRBV15 to TRBJ2-1, with a weak D call TRBD2 (6 bases). The V gene's germline CDR1 is LNHNV and CDR2 YYDKDF (reference sequence). V lost 6 bases and J lost 0, with 12 bases in between. The CDR3 is 15 amino acids. The CDR3 DNA follows: TGTGCCACCAGAAATAGCGGACTCTCCTACAATGAGCAGTTCTTC. Its protein product is CATRNSGLSYNEQFF.

In its sample, this clonotype was seen many times. V and J are TRBV29-1 and TRBJ1-2; unclear D gene. V lost 6 bases and J lost 6, with 11 bases in between. There are 11 residues in the CDR3. Germline V gene lookup returns CDR1 SQVTM and CDR2 ANQGSEA. CDR3 amino acids: CSVLHSNGYTF. The DNA of the CDR3 is TGCAGCGTCCTACATTCTAATGGCTACACCTTC.

The chain combines TRBV5-1 with TRBJ2-1, with D possibly TRBD2 on 7 matching bases. CDR1 SGHRS and CDR2 YFSETQ come from the germline V gene. The V gene lost 0 bases and the J gene lost 5 bases, with 21 bases spanning the gap. CDR3 size: 18 residues. This CDR3 is CASSLALGGGMKNNEQFF. The CDR3 DNA sequence: TGCGCCAGCAGCTTGGCTTTGGGAGGGGGTATGAAGAACAATGAGCAGTTCTTC.

The chain employs TRBV4-3 and TRBJ2-2, with a possible D match to TRBD2 (5 bases). Germline V gives CDR1 LGHNA, CDR2 YSLEER. Trimming stripped 1 base from V and 4 bases from J, with 13 bases between. The CDR3 runs 16 residues. Here the CDR3 reads CASSQGLGVPTGELFF. CDR3 DNA sequence: TGCGCCAGCAGCCAAGGACTCGGGGTACCCACCGGGGAGCTGTTTTTT.

J is TRBJ1-5 and V is TRBV12-3 or TRBV12-4; perhaps TRBD1 as D (6 bases). This CDR3 contains 15 residues. V lost 2 bases, J lost 8 bases, and 16 bases lay in between. The CDR3 region has the DNA TGTGCCAGCAGTTTAAGTCAGGGGTTAAGCGAGCCCCAGCATTTT. Encoded protein: CASSLSQGLSEPQHF.

This clonotype has more than one count but fewer than ten. The chain carries TRBV6-2 or TRBV6-3 and TRBJ2-3; 8 bases map to TRBD2. The CDR3 runs 17 residues. V was clipped by 5 bases and J by 2 bases; unmatched bases: 12. CDR1 is MNHEY, CDR2 SVGEGT, per germline. In DNA form, the CDR3 reads TGTGCCAGCAGTCTTCCTACTGGTAGCGGGGACACAGATACGCAGTATTTT. Translating it yields CASSLPTGSGDTDTQYF.

This clonotype was seen a few times. The V and J genes are TRBV10-3 and TRBJ2-7; D gene uncertain. Germline V lookup: CDR1 ENHRY, CDR2 SYGVKD. V was trimmed by 8 bases and J by 1 base, leaving 12 bases between them. CDR3 length: 13 amino acids. CDR3 amino acids: CAIRRGESYEQYF. Written as DNA, the CDR3 is TGTGCCATCCGGCGTGGCGAGTCCTACGAGCAGTACTTC.

This sequence joins TRBV7-9 and TRBJ2-2; no firm D call. V dropped 11 bases and J dropped 1 base, with 8 bases sitting between them. The CDR3 is 12 residues long. Germline assignment: CDR1 SEHNR and CDR2 FQNEAQ (reference sequence). In DNA, the CDR3 is TGTGCCCGGGTAGGGAACACCGGGGAGCTGTTTTTT. Translated, it gives CARVGNTGELFF.

This chain uses TRBV7-6 with TRBJ2-5; D possibly corresponds to TRBD2 (6 bases). Trimming pared 4 bases from V and 3 bases from J, leaving 12 bases between. CDR1 is SGHVS and CDR2 is FNYEAQ in the germline V gene. The CDR3 spans 14 residues. CDR3 in amino acids: CASSSGTLKETQYF. As DNA, the CDR3 is TGTGCCAGCAGCTCCGGGACTCTTAAAGAGACCCAGTACTTC.

The J gene is TRBJ2-2, the V gene TRBV28; D may match TRBD1 or TRBD2 (5 bases each). V was trimmed by 4 bases and J by 4 bases, leaving 7 bases between them. CDR1 is MDHEN, CDR2 SYDVKM, per germline. There are 13 residues in the CDR3. CDR3 in amino acids: CASSSGTTGELFF. In DNA form, the CDR3 reads TGTGCCAGCAGTTCCGGGACCACCGGGGAGCTGTTTTTT.

CDR3 bases: TGTGCCAGCAGCTGGCAACCGGGACCTTCGAACACTGAAGCTTTCTTT. Encoded protein: CASSWQPGPSNTEAFF. This chain uses TRBV7-2 with TRBJ1-1, with D possibly being TRBD1 (5 bases). Between the trimmed V and J ends, which lost 4 bases and 1 base, there was a span of 16 bases. Germline-derived CDR1 and CDR2 are SGHTA and FQGNSA. There are 16 residues in the CDR3.

The J gene is TRBJ2-7, the V gene TRBV29-1; D may be TRBD1 (5 bases). This CDR3 comprises 13 residues. The V gene lost 2 bases and the J gene lost 3 bases, with 11 bases spanning the gap. Germline loops: CDR1 SQVTM, CDR2 ANQGSEA. CDR3 sequence reads: CSVEISGIYEQYF. As DNA, the CDR3 is TGCAGCGTTGAAATATCAGGGATCTACGAGCAGTACTTC.

Only a few counts were recorded for this clonotype. J is TRBJ2-1 and V is TRBV12-3 or TRBV12-4, with D hard to call. The CDR3 runs to 14 residues. V was clipped by 6 bases and J by 4 bases, with 13 bases between them. The DNA of the CDR3 is TGTGCCAGCAGGAACGCAAACGGGTACAATGAGCAGTTCTTC. Translation gives CASRNANGYNEQFF.

This chain connects TRBV12-3 or TRBV12-4 to TRBJ2-3; D is perhaps TRBD1 (5 bases). CDR3 length: 17 residues. Trimming took off 1 base at V and 2 bases at J, with 16 bases between the two ends. CDR3 amino acids: CASSLVGVALFTDTQYF. The CDR3 DNA sequence: TGTGCCAGCAGTTTAGTAGGGGTTGCACTTTTCACAGATACGCAGTATTTT.

A few counts support this clonotype. The gene calls are TRBV5-1 and TRBJ2-1; 12 nucleotides align to TRBD2. The CDR3 is 15 amino acids. Trimming removed 2 bases from V and 8 bases from J; junction bases left unmatched: 5. CDR1 is SGHRS, CDR2 YFSETQ, per germline. The DNA for the CDR3 is TGCGCCAGCAGCTTTTCTAGCGGGGGGGCGGATGAGCAGTTCTTC. This codes for CASSFSSGGADEQFF. The complete variable domain, with remaining parts taken from reference TRBV5-1 and TRBJ2-1, reads KAGVTQTPRYLIKTRGQQVTLSCSPISGHRSVSWYQQTPGQGLQFLFEYFSETQRNKGNFPGRFSGRQFSNSRSEMNVSTLELGDSALYLCASSFSSGGADEQFFGPGTRLTVL.